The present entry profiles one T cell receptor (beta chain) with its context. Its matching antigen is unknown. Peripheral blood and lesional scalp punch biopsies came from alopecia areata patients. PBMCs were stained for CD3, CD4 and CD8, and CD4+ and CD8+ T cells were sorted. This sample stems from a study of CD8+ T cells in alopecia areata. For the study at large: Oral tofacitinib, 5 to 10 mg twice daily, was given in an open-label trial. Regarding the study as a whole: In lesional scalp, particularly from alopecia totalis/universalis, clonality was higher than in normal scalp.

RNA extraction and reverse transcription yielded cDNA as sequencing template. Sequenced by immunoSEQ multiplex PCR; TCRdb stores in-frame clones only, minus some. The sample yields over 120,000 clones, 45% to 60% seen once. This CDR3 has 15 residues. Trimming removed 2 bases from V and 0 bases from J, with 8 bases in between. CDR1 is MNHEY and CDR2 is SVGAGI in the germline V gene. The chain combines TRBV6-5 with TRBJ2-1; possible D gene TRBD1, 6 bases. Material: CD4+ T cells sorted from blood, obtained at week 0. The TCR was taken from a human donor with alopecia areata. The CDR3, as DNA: TGTGCCAGCAGTTACCGGGACACCTCCTACAATGAGCAGTTCTTC. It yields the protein CASSYRDTSYNEQFF.